The sequence of this TCR beta chain was determined in a study of T-cell reconstitution after alpha-beta-depleted transplantation in children. This CDR3 has 15 amino acids. Deletions cut 5 bases from V and 4 bases from J, with 16 bases between. From germline, CDR1 is SGHRS and CDR2 YFSETQ. This sample's TCRbeta library carried unique molecular identifier barcodes. TCRdb used MiXCR to reprocess the PCR reads, holding one entry per CDR3 protein. Of nearly 400,000 distinct CDR3 sequences detected, around 20% appear once; the ten largest clones hold 3.5% to 4%. The genes are TRBV5-1 and TRBJ2-1; D might be TRBD1 (6 bases). The specimen comprised PBMCs from the stem cell graft donor, sampled from the stem cell graft. The sequence was obtained from a human donor who donated a stem cell graft to a child with acute myeloid leukemia. CDR3 protein: CASRQDSSSYNEQFF. The CDR3 DNA reads as TGCGCCAGCAGACAGGACAGCTCCTCTTACAATGAGCAGTTCTTC.